The rows below give T cell receptor beta chains drawn from one sample of a study of cytomegalovirus exposure and HLA in healthy donors. Using immunoSEQ multiplex PCR, the repertoire was profiled, and TCRdb retains in-frame clones only, with some absent. The profile shows 35,000 to 40,000 clones, 90% of them singletons. Sequences were obtained from PBMCs. The receptor source for this set is a young woman in good health and CMV-seronegative. CDR3s include the opening cysteine and the closing phenylalanine or tryptophan. Each record gives: J gene, clone size, D gene, V gene, CDR3 protein, CDR3 DNA. The D gene is left open where the match is weak. Where a row states a size, it is once, few, many or the class of an expanded clone; other rows omit it.

j_gene: TRBJ2-7; abundance: once; d_gene: TRBD1; v_gene: TRBV4-2; CDR3aa: CASSQADRGAYEQYF; CDR3nt: TGTGCCAGCAGCCAGGCGGACAGGGGAGCCTACGAGCAGTACTTC
j_gene: TRBJ1-4; abundance: -; d_gene: -; v_gene: TRBV5-1; CDR3aa: CASSLDSPSNEKLFF; CDR3nt: TGCGCCAGCAGCTTGGACAGCCCCTCTAATGAAAAACTGTTTTTT
j_gene: TRBJ2-3; abundance: -; d_gene: TRBD2; v_gene: TRBV6-5; CDR3aa: CASSSGREDTQYF; CDR3nt: TGTGCCAGCAGTTCCGGGAGGGAGGATACGCAGTATTTT
j_gene: TRBJ2-2; abundance: -; d_gene: TRBD1; v_gene: TRBV5-1; CDR3aa: CASRQTGNGSTGELFF; CDR3nt: TGCGCCAGCAGGCAGACAGGGAATGGAAGCACCGGGGAGCTGTTTTTT
j_gene: TRBJ2-5; abundance: -; d_gene: TRBD2; v_gene: TRBV5-1; CDR3aa: CASRINLAGVPETQYF; CDR3nt: TGCGCCAGCAGAATCAACCTAGCGGGAGTACCAGAGACCCAGTACTTC
j_gene: TRBJ2-4; abundance: once; d_gene: -; v_gene: TRBV29-1; CDR3aa: CSVRGKNIQYF; CDR3nt: TGCAGCGTTCGGGGCAAAAACATTCAGTACTTC
j_gene: TRBJ2-1; abundance: -; d_gene: TRBD2; v_gene: TRBV7-9; CDR3aa: CASSAPTTSGRWNEQFF; CDR3nt: TGTGCCAGCAGCGCACCTACTACTAGCGGGAGGTGGAATGAGCAGTTCTTC
j_gene: TRBJ2-1; abundance: -; d_gene: -; v_gene: TRBV5-1; CDR3aa: CASSWEGGNFYNEQFF; CDR3nt: TGCGCCAGCAGCTGGGAGGGGGGAAATTTCTACAATGAGCAGTTCTTC
j_gene: TRBJ1-5; abundance: -; d_gene: TRBD1; v_gene: TRBV7-8; CDR3aa: CASSMGQGRQPQHF; CDR3nt: TGTGCCAGCAGCATGGGACAGGGGAGGCAGCCCCAGCATTTT
j_gene: TRBJ2-1; abundance: -; d_gene: TRBD2; v_gene: TRBV4-2; CDR3aa: CASSPLAGEGNEQFF; CDR3nt: TGTGCCAGCAGCCCTTTAGCGGGAGAGGGCAATGAGCAGTTCTTC
j_gene: TRBJ2-1; abundance: -; d_gene: TRBD2; v_gene: TRBV6-5; CDR3aa: CASSYVAGGQNEQFF; CDR3nt: TGTGCCAGCAGTTACGTAGCGGGAGGGCAGAATGAGCAGTTCTTC
j_gene: TRBJ2-6; abundance: -; d_gene: -; v_gene: TRBV21-1; CDR3aa: CASIEFSGANVLTF; CDR3nt: TGTGCCAGCATTGAGTTCTCTGGGGCCAACGTCCTGACTTTC